What follows are 18 T cell receptor beta chains derived from one specimen sequenced in a study of shared clonotypes between healthy human individuals. TCRdb's copy holds only in-frame clones and misses some; the assay was immunoSEQ multiplex PCR. The sample includes 2,500,000 or so clones, less than 95% of them seen just once. Sequences were obtained from naive CD4+ T cells from PBMCs. As to subset: CD45RA+ positively selected. These TCRs come from a man younger than 35 in good health. Some clones in this sample may be carry-over from other donors' samples.

V usage is TRBV30 and J usage is TRBJ2-1, with 14 bases matching TRBD2. The germline gives CDR1 GTSNPN, CDR2 SVGIG (reference sequence). CDR3 length: 14 residues. Trimming at V came to 3 bases and at J to 10 bases, leaving 5 bases not matched to a gene. The CDR3 nucleotides are TGTGCCTGGAGCCGGACTAGCGGGAGGCAAGAGCAGTTCTTC. Its protein product is CAWSRTSGRQEQFF.

The V call is TRBV10-3, the J call TRBJ2-5, with D maybe TRBD1 (6 bases). The CDR3 runs 15 residues. Trimming left V 4 bases short and J 1 base short, with 13 bases between. Germline CDR1 ENHRY, CDR2 SYGVKD. In DNA form, the CDR3 reads TGTGCCATCAGTGCGCAGACAGGAACCCAAGAGACCCAGTACTTC. It is translated as CAISAQTGTQETQYF.

The rearrangement uses TRBV28 and TRBJ1-5; D ambiguous. Germline V gene data show CDR1 as MDHEN and CDR2 as SYDVKM. The CDR3 runs 13 residues. The ends were cut back, 7 bases at V and 3 bases at J, with 10 bases in the middle. CDR3 coding DNA: TGTGCCAGCATGGGTCAGATCAATCAGCCCCAGCATTTT. Amino acids: CASMGQINQPQHF.

This chain links TRBV4-1 with TRBJ2-1; the match to TRBD1 covers 8 bases. The J segment lost 3 bases and the V segment lost 1 base, leaving 8 bases of the junction unmatched. The CDR3 consists of 17 residues. Germline V gene sequence: CDR1 MGHRA, CDR2 YSYEKL. This chain's CDR3 is CASSQGFGDRGYNEQFF. The DNA of the CDR3 is TGCGCCAGCAGCCAAGGTTTCGGAGACAGGGGCTACAATGAGCAGTTCTTC.

This chain joins TRBV4-1 and TRBJ1-2; a possible D gene is TRBD1 (6 bases). CDR1 is MGHRA, CDR2 YSYEKL, per germline. V lost 1 base and J lost 4, with 19 bases in between. The CDR3 has 17 amino acids. The CDR3: CASSQVTARGYSYGYTF. The CDR3 DNA reads TGCGCCAGCAGCCAAGTAACGGCCAGGGGATACTCCTATGGCTACACCTTC.

This chain uses TRBV7-9 with TRBJ2-5; 8 positions agree with TRBD1. Losses at the gene ends were 0 bases for V and 11 bases for J; bases not matched to a gene: 11. The CDR3 runs 15 residues. Germline V CDR1 and CDR2: SEHNR, FQNEAQ (reference sequence). CDR3 DNA sequence: TGTGCCAGCAGCTTAGCAGGCAGGGGGCGCGGAGAGCAGTACTTC. This gives the protein CASSLAGRGRGEQYF.

DNA for the CDR3: TGTGCCAGCAGCCCTAGCGGAGAGGGGGAGACCCAGTACTTC. It translates to CASSPSGEGETQYF. The chain uses TRBV9 and TRBJ2-5; the match to TRBD2 covers 7 bases. The CDR3 spans 14 residues. Germline V lookup: CDR1 SGDLS, CDR2 YYNGEE. V trimming: 4 bases; J trimming: 5 bases; junction bases outside the gene matches: 8.

The chain combines TRBV7-9 with TRBJ2-7, with no clear D. Looked up from germline, CDR1 is SEHNR and CDR2 is FQNEAQ (reference sequence). This CDR3 region has 12 residues. Trimming pared 2 bases from V and 4 bases from J, leaving 6 bases between. The CDR3, as DNA: TGTGCCAGCAGCTTAAGTATTTACGAGCAGTACTTC. It is translated as CASSLSIYEQYF.

Note on this clone: One end of the junction fails to match germline, which may point to a read error. This chain uses TRBV5-4 with TRBJ2-7; D is ambiguous. The CDR3 covers 14 residues. CDR1 is SGHNT, CDR2 YYREEE, per germline (reference sequence). The CDR3 bases are TGTGCCAGCAGCCCGCCTGCCGCCCCGGCTCCCCACGTCTTC. Residues: CASSPPAAPAPHVF.

This chain joins TRBV7-8 and TRBJ2-1; TRBD2 matches at 11 bases. V trimming: 5 bases; J trimming: 15 bases; junction bases outside the gene matches: 12. Germline-derived CDR1 and CDR2 are SGHVS and FQNEAQ. The CDR3 runs to 14 residues. The CDR3 loop reads CASSTRVAGGRRFF. CDR3 nucleotide sequence: TGTGCCAGCAGCACTAGAGTAGCGGGAGGGCGGCGGTTCTTC.

This chain connects TRBV5-1 to TRBJ2-3; maybe TRBD1 (6 bases). This CDR3 region has 16 residues. Germline V gives CDR1 SGHRS, CDR2 YFSETQ. The V end was cut by 0 bases, the J end by 1 base, with 12 bases between. CDR3 sequence (DNA): TGCGCCAGCAGCTTGGCCGGGCCAGGGGGCACAGATACGCAGTATTTT. Translated, it gives CASSLAGPGGTDTQYF.

The chain recombines TRBV19 with TRBJ2-1; 7 bases map to TRBD2. The V segment lost 9 bases and the J segment 5 bases; nucleotides outside the gene matches: 16. The germline V gene has CDR1 LNHDA and CDR2 SQIVND (reference sequence). This CDR3 has 16 amino acids. The DNA for the CDR3 is TGTGCCAGCCATATGTTTGGCGGGAGTTCCGACAATGAGCAGTTCTTC. Amino acids: CASHMFGGSSDNEQFF.

V usage is TRBV19 and J usage is TRBJ1-5, with TRBD1 matching 10 bases. The CDR3 contains 16 residues. Germline V gives CDR1 LNHDA, CDR2 SQIVND (reference sequence). J was trimmed by 2 bases and V by 6 bases; bases with no gene match: 7. The CDR3 is CASSPGDRGGNQPQHF. CDR3 sequence (DNA): TGTGCCAGTAGCCCTGGGGACAGGGGTGGCAATCAGCCCCAGCATTTT.

This chain connects TRBV18 to TRBJ1-3; D is unresolved. The CDR3 length is 17 residues. V was shortened by 2 bases and J by 0 bases, with 14 bases between the two germline ends. The germline gives CDR1 KGHSH, CDR2 LQKENI. The CDR3 is CASSPLRTVVSGNTIYF. Here the CDR3 DNA reads TGTGCCAGCTCACCATTACGGACGGTGGTCTCTGGAAACACCATATATTTT.

Worth noting for this clone: Additional DNA sequences in this sample encode the identical CDR3. The chain has TRBV5-1 and TRBJ2-5; D is possibly TRBD1 or TRBD2 (5 bases each). The V end lost 0 bases, the J end lost 4 bases, and 13 bases lay between the germline ends. This CDR3 contains 15 residues. Germline lookup yields CDR1 SGHRS and CDR2 YFSETQ. The CDR3 DNA reads TGCGCCAGCAGCTTGGTTCCCGGGGCGGGAGAGACCCAGTACTTC. Amino acid sequence: CASSLVPGAGETQYF.

A note on this clone: The identical CDR3 is also encoded by other nucleotide sequences in the sample. The chain employs TRBV27 and TRBJ2-6; D not certain. There are 14 residues in the CDR3. Trimming took 3 bases from V and 1 from J, leaving 4 bases between them. Germline V gives CDR1 MNHEY, CDR2 SMNVEV (reference sequence). CDR3 nucleotide sequence: TGTGCCAGCAGTTTTTTATCTGGGGCCAACGTCCTGACTTTC. Encoded protein: CASSFLSGANVLTF.

This chain connects TRBV6-6 to TRBJ1-5, with 8 bases that match TRBD1. Germline V lookup: CDR1 MNHNY, CDR2 SVGAGI (reference sequence). The CDR3 covers 16 residues. J gave up 5 bases and V 2 bases, and 8 bases lay outside the gene matches. The CDR3 loop is CASSYPATGVDQPQHF. In nucleotides, the CDR3 is TGTGCCAGCAGTTACCCGGCGACAGGGGTAGATCAGCCCCAGCATTTT.

As DNA, the CDR3 is TGTGCCAGCAGTGGAGCAGAGAACACTGAAGCTTTCTTT. It specifies CASSGAENTEAFF. The chain has TRBV28 and TRBJ1-1, with D hard to call. The CDR3 length is 13 residues. Trimming stripped 5 bases from V and 1 base from J, with 8 bases between. The germline CDR1 and CDR2 sequences are MDHEN and SYDVKM.